The T cell receptor (beta chain) under discussion was sequenced for a study of high-grade serous ovarian cancer treatment subgroups. Sequencing used immunoSEQ multiplex PCR; TCRdb keeps in-frame clones, though not all of them. The table lists 9,600 or so clones, around 72% of them singletons. CDR1 MDHEN and CDR2 SYDVKM come from the germline V gene. The CDR3 runs 14 residues. Trimming shortened V by 6 bases and J by 0 bases, and 9 bases separated the two germline ends. Tumor samples were obtained before definitive surgery or chemotherapy. This sequence was found in a human donor with high-grade serous ovarian cancer. The sample taken for sequencing was tumor tissue. The chain has TRBV28 and TRBJ1-5; D remains unclear. The CDR3 spells CASRPAYSNQPQHF. CDR3 nucleotides: TGTGCCAGCAGACCCGCCTATAGCAATCAGCCCCAGCATTTT.